This TCR beta chain was recorded in a study of blood T cell repertoires in COVID-19 (dated by TCRdb to 2018 to 2021). In terms of the full investigation: Collaborator samples came from the United States, Italy and Spain and covered acute and convalescent phases of COVID-19. The sample metadata nearly always contained a de-identified subject ID, COVID-19 status, age in years and sex. The prospective study material was composed of cDNA or gDNA derived from T cells, B-cell-depleted T cells, or PBMCs. Where available, HLA class I and class II types were taken from metadata supplied by the sample provider and were not determined by assay-based typing. A freely available public database, intended as a resource for researchers studying the immune response to SARS-CoV-2, is where the repertoires were released. Deeply sampled blood TCRbeta repertoires from subjects exposed to, actively infected with, or recovered from COVID-19 were included in the dataset. The samples were drawn from the first 160 participants of the ongoing ImmuneRACE study and from 950 to 1,500 subjects provided by 6 global collaborators.

To note about this clone: Its target antigen remains unknown. Per-nucleotide qualities are absent, and no much larger clonotype sits a single base away.

There are 15 amino acids in the CDR3, from cysteine to phenylalanine inclusive. Of the read, only the CDR3 DNA is kept; its 45 bases are in frame from base 1. V gives up 5 bases and J gives up 1 base, and the segment between their germline ends measures 14 bases. Reading the germline V gene (reference sequence) gives CDR1 LNHDA and CDR2 SQIVND. Overall study outcomes, separate from this receptor: How much clinical and demographic metadata was included differed by source and by participant, and the metadata was provided uncurated.

Another Seattle source contributed samples from volunteer blood donors who had recovered from COVID-19. Collaborating institutions collected whole blood in K2EDTA tubes following their own protocols. For TCRbeta analysis, collaborator samples were shipped as frozen whole blood, as isolated PBMCs, or as DNA extracted from either sample type. TCRbeta CDR3 regions were amplified from genomic DNA using the immunoSEQ Assay, a bias-controlled multiplex PCR. Per the authors' processing: The number of nucleated cells in each sample was estimated by amplification of reference gene primers within the assay. To quantify the absolute abundance of each unique TCRbeta CDR3 rearrangement, sequence reads were collapsed and filtered. Productive Simpson clonality was computed per sample as the square root of Simpson's diversity index over productive rearrangements. TCRdb took this table from immuneACCESS and kept in-frame rearrangements with V and J called. Such tables lack part of the clones; where checked against another copy, unresolved V genes explain under half of the gap, and the rest is unexplained. The DNA was the basis for D and trimming; V, J and clone size are from that table. In this sample the table shows 200,000 or so clones, 80% to 90% of which occur a single time. Roughly 4.6% of the sample is held by the ten biggest clonotypes.

Sequencing was performed on peripheral blood. Here the chain combines TRBV19 and TRBJ1-2, with the D gene uncertain. This TCR was sampled from an older woman who had recovered from COVID-19. DNA sequence: TGTGCCAGTAGTTCCGAGTCGGACTTTAACTATGGCTACACCTTC. Its protein is CASSSESDFNYGYTF.